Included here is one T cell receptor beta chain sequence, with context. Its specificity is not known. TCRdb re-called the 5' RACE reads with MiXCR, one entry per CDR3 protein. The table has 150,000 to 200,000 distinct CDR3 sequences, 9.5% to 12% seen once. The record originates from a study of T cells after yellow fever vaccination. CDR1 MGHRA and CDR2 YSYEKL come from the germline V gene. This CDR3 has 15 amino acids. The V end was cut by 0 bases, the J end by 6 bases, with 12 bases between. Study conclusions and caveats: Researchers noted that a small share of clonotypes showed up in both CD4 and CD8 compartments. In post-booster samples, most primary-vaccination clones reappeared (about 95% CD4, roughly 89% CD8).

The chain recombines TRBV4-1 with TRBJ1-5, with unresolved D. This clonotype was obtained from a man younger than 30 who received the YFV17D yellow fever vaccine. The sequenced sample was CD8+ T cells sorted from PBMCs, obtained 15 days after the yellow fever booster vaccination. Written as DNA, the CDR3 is TGCGCCAGCAGCCAAGATCTAGGCGGGGTTCAGCCCCAGCATTTT. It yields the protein CASSQDLGGVQPQHF.